Sequencing of this T cell receptor beta chain was carried out in a study of cytomegalovirus exposure and HLA in healthy donors. Study findings and constraints: While the bulk of TCR sequences proved rare, some public TCRs turned up in many donors. Researchers counted approximately 160 TCR beta chains as cytomegalovirus-associated.

As concerns this clone: Its antigen is currently unknown.

Measured with immunoSEQ multiplex PCR; TCRdb has only the in-frame clones, and not every one. This sample has roughly 60,000 clones; around 95% occur once, and the top ten carry approximately 5%. With 4 bases removed from V and 2 bases from J, the gap between germline ends came to 15 bases. This CDR3 is 16 amino acids long. Germline-derived CDR1 and CDR2 are MNHNS and SASEGT. The roughly 120-subject validation cohort, separate from the approximately 640-subject first cohort, included the donors. This clonotype was sampled from a woman aged 18-29 years in good health and CMV-seropositive. Sequenced material: PBMCs. V is TRBV6-1 and J is TRBJ1-5; a weak D match, TRBD1 (5 bases). The CDR3 reads CASSGHQGSGNQPQHF. CDR3 nucleotide sequence: TGTGCCAGCAGTGGTCACCAGGGAAGCGGCAATCAGCCCCAGCATTTT.